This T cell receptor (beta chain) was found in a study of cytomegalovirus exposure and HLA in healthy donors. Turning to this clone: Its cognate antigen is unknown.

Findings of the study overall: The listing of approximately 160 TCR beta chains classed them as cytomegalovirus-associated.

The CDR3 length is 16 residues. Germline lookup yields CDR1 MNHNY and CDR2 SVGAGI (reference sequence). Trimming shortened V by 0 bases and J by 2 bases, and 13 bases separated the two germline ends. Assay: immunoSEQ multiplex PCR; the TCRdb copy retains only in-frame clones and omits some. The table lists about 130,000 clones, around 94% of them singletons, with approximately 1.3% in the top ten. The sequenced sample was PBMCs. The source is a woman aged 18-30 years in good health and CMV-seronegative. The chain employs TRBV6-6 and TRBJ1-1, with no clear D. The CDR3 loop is CASSYSNPGFNTEAFF. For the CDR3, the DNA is TGTGCCAGCAGTTACTCGAATCCAGGATTTAACACTGAAGCTTTCTTT.